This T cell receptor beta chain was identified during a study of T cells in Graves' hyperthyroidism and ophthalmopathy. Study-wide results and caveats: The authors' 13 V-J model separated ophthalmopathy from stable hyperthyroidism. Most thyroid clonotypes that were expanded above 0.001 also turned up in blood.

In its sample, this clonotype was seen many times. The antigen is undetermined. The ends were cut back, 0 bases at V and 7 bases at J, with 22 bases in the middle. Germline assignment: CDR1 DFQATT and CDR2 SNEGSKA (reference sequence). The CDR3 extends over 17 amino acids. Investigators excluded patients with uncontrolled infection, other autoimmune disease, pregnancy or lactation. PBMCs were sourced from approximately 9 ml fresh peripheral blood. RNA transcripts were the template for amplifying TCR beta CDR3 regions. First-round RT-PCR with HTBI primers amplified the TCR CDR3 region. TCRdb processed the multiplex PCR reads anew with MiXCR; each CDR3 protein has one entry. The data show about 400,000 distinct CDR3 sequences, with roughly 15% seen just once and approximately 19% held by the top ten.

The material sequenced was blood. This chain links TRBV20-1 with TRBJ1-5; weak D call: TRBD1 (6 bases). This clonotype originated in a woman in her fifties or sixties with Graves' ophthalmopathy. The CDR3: CSAREFSREGRGQPQHF. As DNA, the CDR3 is TGCAGTGCTAGAGAGTTTAGCCGAGAAGGGAGGGGGCAGCCCCAGCATTTT.